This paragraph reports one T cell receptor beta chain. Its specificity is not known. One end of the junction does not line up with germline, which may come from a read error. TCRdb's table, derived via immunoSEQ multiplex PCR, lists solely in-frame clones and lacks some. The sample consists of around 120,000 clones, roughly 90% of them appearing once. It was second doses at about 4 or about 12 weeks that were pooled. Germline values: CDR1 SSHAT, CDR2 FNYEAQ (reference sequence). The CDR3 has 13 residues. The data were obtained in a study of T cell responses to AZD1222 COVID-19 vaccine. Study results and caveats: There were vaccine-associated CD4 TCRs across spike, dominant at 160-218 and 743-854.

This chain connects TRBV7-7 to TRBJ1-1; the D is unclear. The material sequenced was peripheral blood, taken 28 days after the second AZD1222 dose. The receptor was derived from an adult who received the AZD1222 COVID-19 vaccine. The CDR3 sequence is CASSFRQNTEAFF. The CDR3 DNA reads TGTGCTAGCAGCTTTAGGCAGAACACTGAAGCTTTCTTT.